This entry concerns a single TCR beta chain. The target of this receptor is not known. No base quality information exists; no much larger clone differs at one position. TCRbeta CDR3 regions were amplified from genomic DNA by means of the immunoSEQ Assay, a bias-controlled multiplex PCR. The original pipeline was this. Nucleated cell counts per sample were estimated from amplification of reference gene primers within the assay. To quantify the absolute abundance of each unique TCRbeta CDR3 rearrangement, sequence reads were collapsed and filtered. For each sample, productive Simpson clonality was calculated as the square root of Simpson's diversity index across productive rearrangements. TCRdb took this table from immuneACCESS and kept in-frame rearrangements with V and J called. Such tables lack part of the clones; where checked against another copy, unresolved V genes explain under half of the gap, and the rest is unexplained. D and trimming come from the DNA, and the V and J calls and clone size come from that table. The table for this sample lists roughly 25,000 clones; about nine tenths of them were counted only once. The ten largest clones represent around 2.8% of the sample.

The sample comes from a study of blood T cell repertoires in COVID-19 (dated by TCRdb to the early 2020s). With respect to the entire study: Collaborator samples came from the United States, Italy and Spain and covered acute and convalescent phases of COVID-19. A freely available public database, intended as a resource for researchers studying the immune response to SARS-CoV-2, is where the repertoires were released. The samples were drawn from the first 160 participants of the ongoing ImmuneRACE study and from about 1,200 subjects provided by 6 global collaborators. Deeply sampled blood TCRbeta repertoires from subjects exposed to, actively infected with, or recovered from COVID-19 were included in the dataset. The prospective study material was composed of cDNA or gDNA derived from T cells, B-cell-depleted T cells, or PBMCs. A de-identified subject ID, COVID-19 status, age in years and sex were almost always included in the sample metadata. Where available, HLA class I and class II types were obtained from metadata supplied by the sample provider rather than from assay-based typing. The full study reports these points: Clinical and demographic metadata were provided uncurated, with the amount varying by source and participant.

Collaborating institutions collected whole blood in K2EDTA tubes following their own protocols. Collaborator samples were shipped for TCRbeta analysis as frozen whole blood, isolated PBMCs, or DNA extracted from either sample type. V ends up 3 bases short and J 6 bases short, with an unmatched junction base count of 12. Reading the germline V gene gives CDR1 SGHRS and CDR2 YFSETQ. Including the terminal cysteine and phenylalanine, the CDR3 comprises 16 residues. The kept DNA is CDR3 alone, 48 bases in frame from the first base. The receptor's source is a human donor in a cohort sampled during active COVID-19. The chain uses TRBV5-1 and TRBJ1-5; 7 bases in the junction line up with TRBD1. Sequencing input: peripheral blood. The DNA reads as follows: TGCGCCAGCAGCTCGCCAACAGGGGTCACGGGTCAGCCCCAGCATTTT. This encodes CASSSPTGVTGQPQHF.